This T cell receptor beta chain was identified during a study of T cells in Graves' hyperthyroidism and ophthalmopathy. Using RNA transcripts as the source, TCR beta CDR3 regions were amplified. HTBI primers were the set used in a first-round RT-PCR of the TCR CDR3. TCRdb ran MiXCR on the multiplex PCR reads and lists one entry per CDR3 protein. This table holds 650,000 to 700,000 distinct CDR3 sequences, roughly a sixth found once. This clonotype was recorded a few times. Its antigen is undetermined. Trimming took 4 bases from V and 13 from J, leaving 11 bases between them. CDR3 size: 11 residues. CDR1 and CDR2 from the germline V gene are SGHAT and FQNNGV. Study-wide results and limits: The model predicted ophthalmopathy a median around 6.5 months before onset.

This TCR came from a man between 45 and 60 years old with Graves' hyperthyroidism. The rearrangement uses TRBV11-2 and TRBJ2-1, with TRBD2 as a possible D gene (5 bases). The sample was blood. For the CDR3, the DNA is TGTGCCAGCAGCTCCGTCCGGGGACAGTTCTTC. It specifies CASSSVRGQFF.